This TCR beta chain was documented in a study of T-cell reconstitution after alpha-beta-depleted transplantation in children. The study's findings and limits: Surviving recipient cells, namely T cells and thymic progenitors, were the source of high day-60 TCRbeta diversity in some patients. Once a year had passed after transplant, T-cell counts and diversity came mostly from newly produced T cells. In patients about two months after transplant, alpha-beta T cells reportedly arose from several hundred expanded graft clones.

CDR1 and CDR2 from the germline V gene are SGHRS and YFSETQ. The V gene end was trimmed by 4 bases and the J gene end by 0 bases; junction bases not matched to a gene: 7. The CDR3 contains 15 residues. Unique molecular identifiers were incorporated when the TCRbeta library was constructed. TCRdb re-called the PCR reads through MiXCR, storing one row per CDR3 protein. This table holds hundreds of thousands of distinct CDR3 sequences, roughly 17% found once. Concerning this clonotype: What it binds is not known.

The V gene is TRBV5-1, the J gene TRBJ2-7; 7 bases fit TRBD1. The receptor's source is a male patient between 2 and 9 years old who had a stem cell transplant for acute lymphoblastic leukemia, so the T cells may come from the graft donor. Sequences were derived from PBMCs, mostly from graft donor cells, sampled 360 days after TCRalphabeta/CD19-depleted stem cell transplant. In nucleotides, the CDR3 is TGCGCCAGCAGCGACGGGACAGTCCCCTCCTACGAGCAGTACTTC. Protein product: CASSDGTVPSYEQYF.